This T cell receptor (beta chain) is drawn from a study of CD8 T cell repertoires and HIV-1 epitope variants. Germline CDR1 and CDR2: MDHEN and SYDVKM. V was clipped by 2 bases and J by 5 bases; unmatched bases: 11. The CDR3 has 16 residues. TCRdb's table, derived via immunoSEQ multiplex PCR, lists solely in-frame clones and lacks some. The data hold 4,000 to 5,000 clones, with about two thirds observed a single time. About this clone itself: Its antigen is still unknown.

The chain recombines TRBV28 with TRBJ1-1, with TRBD1 matching over 7 bases. Sequenced material: cultured CD8+ T cells derived from PBMCs. The source is a male donor with HIV. Here the CDR3 reads CASSLDPTGVRTEAFF. CDR3 in DNA: TGTGCCAGCAGTTTAGACCCTACAGGGGTAAGGACTGAAGCTTTCTTT.